The 6 T cell receptor beta chains given below trace back to one sample, sequenced in a study of graft-versus-host responses after intestinal transplantation. Some clones are missing from TCRdb's copy, which holds only in-frame ones; the method was immunoSEQ multiplex PCR. The table shows around 95,000 clones, with roughly 87% occurring only once. Their cognate antigens are unknown. The specimen was unstimulated CD4+ T cells sorted from spleen or lymph node cells, collected before transplant. All receptors come from a human donor who was the organ donor for an intestinal transplant.

The chain recombines TRBV28 with TRBJ1-5, with D unresolved. CDR3 size: 13 residues. V was pared by 1 base and J by 7 bases, with 8 bases between. Looked up from germline, CDR1 is MDHEN and CDR2 is SYDVKM. CDR3 DNA: TGTGCCAGCAGTTTATCGGCGTCACAGCCCCAGCATTTT. Translated, it gives CASSLSASQPQHF.

This clone has just one count. This rearrangement joins TRBV5-1 to TRBJ1-1; 9 positions match TRBD1. V gave up 5 bases and J gave up 2 bases; unmatched junction bases: 4. CDR3 length: 14 amino acids. CDR1 is SGHRS, CDR2 YFSETQ, per germline. CDR3 in amino acids: CASSQTGGNTEAFF. In nucleotides, the CDR3 is TGCGCCAGCAGTCAAACAGGGGGCAACACTGAAGCTTTCTTT.

There are a few counts of this clone. The V call is TRBV28, the J call TRBJ2-7; 7 nucleotides match TRBD1. The CDR3 runs to 11 residues. Germline V gene data show CDR1 as MDHEN and CDR2 as SYDVKM. The J segment lost 6 bases and the V segment lost 11 bases, leaving 7 bases of the junction unmatched. The CDR3 loop is CAVQGPFEQYF. In DNA, the CDR3 is TGTGCCGTACAGGGGCCGTTCGAGCAGTACTTC.

V gene TRBV29-1 combines with J gene TRBJ1-2; D call uncertain. The CDR3 totals 11 residues. The germline gives CDR1 SQVTM, CDR2 ANQGSEA. The CDR3 bases are TGCAGTGAACGCAGCCTTAATGGCTACACCTTC. Residues: CSERSLNGYTF. Full variable domain (outside the CDR3, taken from reference TRBV29-1 and TRBJ1-2): SAVISQKPSRDICQRGTSLTIQCQVDSQVTMMFWYRQQPGQSLTLIATANQGSEATYESGFVIDKFPISRPNLTFSTLTVSNMSPEDSSIYLCSERSLNGYTFGSGTRLTVV.

Points on this clone: A junction end diverges from the germline sequence, so it may reflect a read error. The gene calls are TRBV28 and TRBJ2-3; the match to TRBD1 covers 8 bases. The CDR3 runs to 14 residues. From germline, CDR1 is MDHEN and CDR2 SYDVKM. The CDR3: CACRTGWSTDTQYF. The DNA of the CDR3 is TGTGCCTGCAGGACAGGGTGGAGCACAGATACGCAGTATTTT.

The V call is TRBV28, the J call TRBJ2-7; a possible D gene is TRBD2 (5 bases). The CDR3 is 16 amino acids. Germline loops: CDR1 MDHEN, CDR2 SYDVKM. V was cut by 6 bases and J by 6 bases, with 24 bases left in between. The CDR3 DNA sequence: TGTGCCAGCAGATTGAACCGGGGATTTCGAATTGGCGAGCAGTACTTC. Its protein is CASRLNRGFRIGEQYF. The variable domain in full, with the rest retrieved from reference TRBV28 and TRBJ2-7, is DVKVTQSSRYLVKRTGEKVFLECVQDMDHENMFWYRQDPGLGLRLIYFSYDVKMKEKGDIPEGYSVSREKKERFSLILESASTNQTSMYLCASRLNRGFRIGEQYFGPGTRLTVT.